This T cell receptor beta chain was found in a study of PD-1 blockade in classical Hodgkin lymphoma. Trimming pared 4 bases from V and 5 bases from J, leaving 9 bases between. There are 13 residues in the CDR3. CDR1 and CDR2 from the germline V gene are LNHDA and SQIVND (reference sequence). Time point in this sample: cycle 4 day 1 (C4D1), after 5 to 7 weeks of nivolumab. There was relapse after autologous stem cell transplantation in every patient, and there was variation in brentuximab vedotin exposure. PBMCs, once thawed, yielded CD8+ T cells isolated by magnetic negative selection. Sequencing used immunoSEQ multiplex PCR; TCRdb keeps in-frame clones, though not all of them. The table records about 15,000 clones, under 90% of them present only once.

Sequencing was performed on CD8+ T cells from blood, taken before the fourth cycle of nivolumab. The source is a human donor with classical Hodgkin lymphoma. The V call is TRBV19, the J call TRBJ1-5, with no clear D. CDR3 loop: CASSSLSHQPQHF. Written as DNA, the CDR3 is TGTGCCAGTAGTAGTCTGAGCCATCAGCCCCAGCATTTT.